These 13 T cell receptor beta chains were all obtained from the same sample, sequenced in a study of T cells in women clearing cervical HPV infection. Repertoires were generated with immunoSEQ multiplex PCR, while TCRdb's copy carries only in-frame clones and drops some. The table for this sample gives about 30,000 clones. Input material: blood buffy coat. The source of these receptors is a woman between 18 and 70 years old with a cervical HPV16 infection that either progressed to CIN3+ or cleared (not recorded which).

The CDR3 DNA, read in part, is TGTGCCAGCAGTTTAAAAGGACTTCCGTTCAATCAGCCC. It is translated as CASSLKGLPFNQP. The complete CDR3 reads CASSLKGLPFNQPQHF. The chain carries TRBV12-3 or TRBV12-4 and TRBJ1-5; D ambiguous. The read halts 3 residues ahead of the CDR3 end, with the missing end drawn from the germline J gene. Trimming removed 2 bases from V and 3 bases from J, with 14 bases in between. This CDR3 has 16 amino acids.

About this clone itself: The missing CDR3 end, 3 residues past where the read stops, is filled in from the germline J gene. The chain has TRBV29-1 and TRBJ2-1; tentative D call: TRBD2 (5 bases). This CDR3 spans 10 amino acids. The V gene's germline CDR1 is SQVTM and CDR2 ANQGSEA. The V and J ends lost 7 bases and 5 bases respectively, with 6 bases between them. CDR3: CSAGDNEQFF. The part of the CDR3 DNA that was read is TGCAGCGCCGGGGACAATGAG.

The covered CDR3 bases are TGTGCCAGCAGCCCCACCGGGTCCATTAATGAAAAA. It yields the protein CASSPTGSINEK. The entire CDR3 reads CASSPTGSINEKLFF. The chain combines TRBV5-4 with TRBJ1-4; no definite D call. The read stops 3 residues short of the end of the CDR3; the missing end is completed from the germline J gene. This CDR3 has 15 residues. The germline V and J ends were trimmed by 4 bases and 4 bases, with 14 bases remaining between them. In germline, CDR1 is SGHNT, CDR2 YYREEE (reference sequence).

A word on this clone: The missing CDR3 end, 3 residues past where the read stops, is filled in from the germline J gene. This chain joins TRBV19 and TRBJ1-1, with TRBD1 matching over 7 bases. The V gene's germline CDR1 is LNHDA and CDR2 SQIVND (reference sequence). Germline trimming cut 3 bases from V and 6 bases from J; bases unmatched to any gene: 4. The CDR3 covers 13 residues. Incomplete CDR3 DNA: TGTGCCAGTAGTATGACAGGGTTTTCTGAA. It yields the protein CASSMTGFSE. In full, the CDR3 reads CASSMTGFSEAFF.

CDR3 DNA (partial): TGTGCCAGCAGACCTAGAGGACTAGCGGGCCACAATGAG. The encoded protein is CASRPRGLAGHNE. The entire CDR3 sequence reads CASRPRGLAGHNEQFF. The J gene is TRBJ2-1, the V gene TRBV6-2 or TRBV6-3; 11 bases map to TRBD2. The read gets to within 3 residues of the CDR3 end, and the germline J gene fills in the rest. Per germline, CDR1 MNHEY and CDR2 SVGEGT. V was pared by 6 bases and J by 5 bases, with 9 bases of the junction left unmatched. This CDR3 has 16 residues.

CDR3 protein: CASSQGSTGPYEQYF. The CDR3 bases that were read are TGTGCCAGCAGCCAAGGCTCGACAGGACCCTACGAG. The chain links TRBV4-2 to TRBJ2-7, with D maybe TRBD1 (6 bases). Coverage ceases 3 residues before the CDR3 finishes, and the germline J gene fills in the end. The germline V gene has CDR1 LGHNA and CDR2 YNFKEQ. CDR3 size: 15 residues. Trimming took off 1 base at V and 2 bases at J, with 12 bases between the two ends.

A remark on this clone: The sequence runs out 3 residues before the end of the CDR3; the remainder is reconstructed from the germline J gene. This chain links TRBV7-2 with TRBJ2-1; TRBD2 is a possible D gene (5 bases). The germline gives CDR1 SGHTA, CDR2 FQGNSA. V lost 5 bases to trimming and J lost 4 bases, with 15 bases between them. This CDR3 region has 15 residues. Incomplete CDR3 DNA: TGTGCCAGCAGCCCTCTTGGCGGGTCTTACAATGAG. This codes for CASSPLGGSYNE. The full CDR3 protein is CASSPLGGSYNEQFF. The variable domain in full, completed from reference TRBV7-2 and TRBJ2-1, reads GAGVSQSPSNKVTEKGKDVELRCDPISGHTALYWYRQSLGQGLEFLIYFQGNSAPDKSGLPSDRFSAERTGGSVSTLTIQRTQQEDSAVYLCASSPLGGSYNEQFFGPGTRLTVL.

To note about this clone: The read finishes 3 residues shy of the CDR3 end, and the germline J gene is used to complete it. The genes are TRBV20-1 and TRBJ2-3, with 10 bases lining up with TRBD2. The J segment lost 1 base and the V segment lost 7 bases, leaving 2 bases of the junction unmatched. The CDR3 extends over 13 amino acids. The V gene's germline CDR1 is DFQATT and CDR2 SNEGSKA (reference sequence). Incomplete CDR3 DNA: TGCAGTGTTGGGACTAGCGGCACAGATACG. Amino acids: CSVGTSGTDT. The entire CDR3 reads CSVGTSGTDTQYF.

On this clone: The CDR3 end is not reached by the read, which stops 3 residues before it; the germline J gene fills it in. This chain uses TRBV18 with TRBJ2-4, with TRBD1 matching 7 bases. The CDR3 sequence is 13 residues long. Germline V gene lookup returns CDR1 KGHSH and CDR2 LQKENI. The CDR3 sequence is CASSSDRDYGQYF. CDR3 DNA, as far as it was read: TGTGCCAGCTCATCCGACAGGGATTATGGT.

In regard to this clone: The read halts 3 residues ahead of the CDR3 end, with the missing end drawn from the germline J gene. The gene calls are TRBV10-1 and TRBJ2-1, with D uncertain. This CDR3 spans 13 amino acids. The germline V and J ends were trimmed by 4 bases and 3 bases, with 7 bases remaining between them. The germline CDR1 and CDR2 sequences are WNHNN and SYGVQD (reference sequence). CDR3 residues: CASSVGLYNEQFF. The CDR3 DNA, read in part, is TGCGCCAGCAGTGTAGGGCTCTACAATGAG.

To note about this clone: The read ends 3 residues before the CDR3 terminus; that terminus is restored from the germline J gene. This chain links TRBV19 with TRBJ1-5, with a possible D match to TRBD1 (6 bases). Trimming removed 4 bases at V and 9 bases at J, with 16 bases between. There are 14 residues in the CDR3. CDR1 is LNHDA, CDR2 SQIVND, per germline (reference sequence). The DNA read from the CDR3 is TGTGCCAGTAGTACGTTACAGGGTGGTATGCCC. This encodes CASSTLQGGMP. The whole CDR3 protein reads CASSTLQGGMPQHF.

The CDR3 loop reads CASSLSGNTGELFF. The part of the CDR3 DNA that was read is TGTGCCAGCAGCCTTAGCGGAAACACCGGGGAG. This sequence joins TRBV5-5 and TRBJ2-2; tentatively, D is TRBD2 (6 bases). The CDR3 end falls 3 residues outside the read, so it is completed with the germline J gene. This CDR3 has 14 amino acids. Germline CDR1 reads SGHKS; CDR2 reads YYEKEE (reference sequence). V was cut by 4 bases and J by 2 bases, with 9 bases left in between.

In the case of this clone: The CDR3 is cut off 3 residues early in the read; its end comes from the germline J gene. The rearrangement joins TRBV11-2 to TRBJ2-1; 8 bases are shared with TRBD1. The CDR3 extends over 14 amino acids. After removal of 8 bases from V and 7 bases from J, the junction contained 10 bases not matched to a gene. The germline gives CDR1 SGHAT, CDR2 FQNNGV. The CDR3 is CASGRGQGLNEQFF. The CDR3 bases that were read are TGTGCCAGCGGGCGCGGACAGGGTCTAAATGAG.